A single sample gave rise to the 27 T cell receptor beta chains below, sequenced in a study of blood T cell repertoires in COVID-19. Profiling relied on immunoSEQ multiplex PCR, and the TCRdb table lists in-frame clones only, not all of them. This table holds roughly 55,000 clones, about 87% found once. Sequenced material: peripheral blood. Every receptor here comes from a man in his sixties with active or convalescent COVID-19.

The rearrangement uses TRBV7-9 and TRBJ2-2, with 11 bases identical to TRBD1. Germline V gene data show CDR1 as SEHNR and CDR2 as FQNEAQ (reference sequence). There are 17 residues in the CDR3. With 4 bases clipped from V and 4 bases from J, the junction kept 8 bases outside the gene matches. The CDR3 reads CASSSTWTGGSTGELFF. The DNA for the CDR3 is TGTGCCAGCAGCTCTACCTGGACAGGGGGCTCCACCGGGGAGCTGTTTTTT.

This clone has just one count. The chain carries TRBV2 and TRBJ1-3; TRBD1 is a possible D gene (5 bases). Germline values: CDR1 SNHLY, CDR2 FYNNEI. The ends were cut back, 2 bases at V and 4 bases at J, with 12 bases in the middle. The CDR3 length is 15 residues. The CDR3 here is CASSEQGNEGNTIYF. Here the CDR3 DNA reads TGTGCCAGCAGTGAACAGGGAAACGAGGGAAACACCATATATTTT.

The rearrangement uses TRBV9 and TRBJ1-2, with D possibly being TRBD1 (6 bases). The length of the CDR3 is 13 residues. Germline loops: CDR1 SGDLS, CDR2 YYNGEE. The V end was cut by 4 bases, the J end by 4 bases, with 11 bases between. DNA of the CDR3: TGTGCCAGCAGCCTGATAGGGGGCTATGGCTACACCTTC. It translates to CASSLIGGYGYTF.

CDR3 amino acids: CASSLQGADQPQHF. The CDR3 nucleotides read TGTGCCAGCAGCCTACAGGGGGCGGATCAGCCCCAGCATTTT. V gene TRBV11-2 combines with J gene TRBJ1-5; TRBD1 matches at 9 bases. CDR3 size: 14 residues. CDR1 is SGHAT and CDR2 is FQNNGV in the germline V gene. The J segment lost 5 bases and the V segment lost 5 bases, leaving 4 bases of the junction unmatched.

The chain links TRBV27 to TRBJ1-5; D is uncertain. Per germline, CDR1 MNHEY and CDR2 SMNVEV (reference sequence). The CDR3 runs 14 residues. The germline V and J ends were trimmed by 5 bases and 6 bases, with 14 bases remaining between them. This CDR3 reads CASSHGDLGQPQHF. The CDR3 bases are TGTGCCAGCAGTCACGGGGATTTGGGTCAGCCCCAGCATTTT.

The chain couples TRBV11-3 to TRBJ2-7; no firm D call. The CDR3 covers 13 residues. Trimming stripped 3 bases from V and 5 bases from J, with 11 bases between. Germline CDR1 and CDR2: SGHNT and YENEEA. In nucleotides, the CDR3 is TGTGCCAGCAGCTTCGCCGAGGAGCACGAGCAGTACTTC. It yields the protein CASSFAEEHEQYF.

The J gene is TRBJ1-1, the V gene TRBV11-2; D possibly corresponds to TRBD1 (5 bases). CDR3 length: 16 amino acids. Looked up from germline, CDR1 is SGHAT and CDR2 is FQNNGV. The ends were cut back, 3 bases at V and 0 bases at J, with 14 bases in the middle. CDR3 region: CASSFTGSRMNTEAFF. CDR3 in DNA: TGTGCCAGCAGCTTCACAGGATCTCGCATGAACACTGAAGCTTTCTTT.

Comments on this clone: An end of the junction does not agree with germline; a read error may underlie this. As DNA, the CDR3 is TGTGCCACCAGTGGAGGGGGGACTACTGAAAAACTGTTTTTT. Its protein is CATSGGGTTEKLFF. The genes are TRBV24-1 and TRBJ1-4; a weak D match, TRBD1 (6 bases). The CDR3 spans 14 residues. The germline gives CDR1 KGHDR, CDR2 SFDVKD.

A few counts support this clone. V gene TRBV6-6 combines with J gene TRBJ1-1, with 7 nucleotides matching TRBD1. V shed 8 bases, J shed 8 bases, and the junction held 8 bases outside the gene matches. CDR3 size: 12 residues. CDR1 and CDR2 from the germline V gene are MNHNY and SVGAGI (reference sequence). The CDR3 nucleotides are TGTGCCAGCGGCGAGACAGGGATAGAAGCTTTCTTT. Translation gives CASGETGIEAFF.

The chain employs TRBV7-9 and TRBJ1-2; TRBD1 aligns across 11 bases. CDR1 and CDR2 from the germline V gene are SEHNR and FQNEAQ (reference sequence). The CDR3 has 15 residues. The ends lost 1 base at V and 5 bases at J; junction bases unmatched: 3. CDR3 in amino acids: CASSLDGQGAYGYTF. The CDR3 bases are TGTGCCAGCAGCTTAGATGGACAGGGGGCATATGGCTACACCTTC.

The rearrangement joins TRBV18 to TRBJ1-3; D may be TRBD1 (5 bases). From germline, CDR1 is KGHSH and CDR2 LQKENI. V was cut by 3 bases and J by 4 bases, with 13 bases left in between. The CDR3 runs to 15 residues. CDR3 sequence (DNA): TGTGCCAGCTCACCTAATTCAGGGAAAGGAAACACCATATATTTT. Its protein is CASSPNSGKGNTIYF.

The J gene is TRBJ1-2, the V gene TRBV28, with 7 nucleotides matching TRBD1. CDR1 and CDR2 (germline): MDHEN, SYDVKM. The trim removed 5 bases at V and 8 bases at J, leaving 11 bases unmatched. The CDR3 runs 14 residues. The CDR3: CASSRSGQVKGYTF. CDR3 bases: TGTGCCAGCAGTCGATCCGGACAGGTGAAGGGCTACACCTTC.

The V and J genes are TRBV20-1 and TRBJ1-5, with no clear D. This CDR3 spans 10 amino acids. Germline V gene lookup returns CDR1 DFQATT and CDR2 SNEGSKA (reference sequence). The CDR3: CSVSNQPQHF. CDR3 sequence (DNA): TGCTCAGTTAGCAATCAGCCCCAGCATTTT.

The chain is built from TRBV12-3 or TRBV12-4 and TRBJ1-1, with TRBD1 identical over 9 bases. V trimming: 5 bases; J trimming: 5 bases; junction bases outside the gene matches: 3. The CDR3 length is 13 residues. The CDR3 nucleotides read TGTGCCAGCAGTGTACAGGGGGCGACTGAAGCTTTCTTT. Protein sequence: CASSVQGATEAFF.

The genes are TRBV2 and TRBJ2-1; D is unclear. The CDR3 length is 13 residues. Trimming cost V 3 bases and J 6 bases, with 9 bases left between them. Germline V lookup: CDR1 SNHLY, CDR2 FYNNEI. CDR3 sequence: CASSDYSFNEQFF. CDR3 bases: TGTGCCAGCAGTGACTACAGCTTCAATGAGCAGTTCTTC.

The chain couples TRBV12-5 to TRBJ2-1; no clear D gene. There are 12 residues in the CDR3. Germline lookup yields CDR1 LGHNT and CDR2 FRNRAP. V lost 6 bases and J 7 bases, leaving 10 bases between the germline ends. The CDR3 region is CASGYLMNEQFF. CDR3 sequence (DNA): TGTGCTAGTGGATACTTAATGAATGAGCAGTTCTTC.

The CDR3 reads CASRTTGGTEAFF. The CDR3 nucleotides read TGTGCCAGCAGGACTACAGGGGGCACTGAAGCTTTCTTT. The chain combines TRBV12-3 or TRBV12-4 with TRBJ1-1, with 8 bases identical to TRBD1. V lost 6 bases, J lost 4 bases, and 4 bases stayed unmatched. The CDR3 spans 13 residues.

Only one count was recorded for this clone. The chain links TRBV5-8 to TRBJ1-2, with 12 bases matching TRBD1. Germline assignment: CDR1 SGHTS and CDR2 YDEGEE. V lost 5 bases and J lost 8; bases outside the gene matches: 10. This CDR3 region has 15 residues. Written as DNA, the CDR3 is TGTGCCAGCAGAATTACCGGGACAGGGGGCAGGGGCTACACCTTC. Translated: CASRITGTGGRGYTF. The variable domain in full, completed from reference TRBV5-8 and TRBJ1-2, reads EAGVTQSPTHLIKTRGQQATLRCSPISGHTSVYWYQQALGLGLQFLLWYDEGEERNRGNFPPRFSGRQFPNYSSELNVNALELEDSALYLCASRITGTGGRGYTFGSGTRLTVV.

V usage is TRBV5-4 and J usage is TRBJ2-3, with 8 bases matching TRBD2. The trim removed 4 bases at V and 2 bases at J, leaving 9 bases unmatched. Germline assignment: CDR1 SGHNT and CDR2 YYREEE (reference sequence). CDR3 length: 16 amino acids. The CDR3 loop reads CASSPGTRGTTDTQYF. CDR3 in DNA: TGTGCCAGCAGCCCCGGGACTAGGGGGACCACAGATACGCAGTATTTT.

The chain is built from TRBV11-2 and TRBJ2-5; a possible D gene is TRBD1 (5 bases). The germline V and J ends were trimmed by 5 bases and 1 base, with 14 bases remaining between them. The V gene's germline CDR1 is SGHAT and CDR2 FQNNGV. The CDR3 has 15 amino acids. CDR3 nucleotide sequence: TGTGCCAGCAGCCCCCTCGACAGACCCCAAGAGACCCAGTACTTC. It yields the protein CASSPLDRPQETQYF.

The genes are TRBV3-1 (or the pseudogene TRBV3-2) and TRBJ1-2; 8 positions match TRBD1. Germline lookup yields CDR1 LGHDT and CDR2 YNNKEL (reference sequence). After removal of 4 bases from V and 7 bases from J, the junction contained 11 bases not matched to a gene. The CDR3 is 15 amino acids. The CDR3 bases are TGTGCCAGCAGCCCCTGGACAGGGCAGGGGTTTGGCTACACCTTC. Translating gives CASSPWTGQGFGYTF.

The rearrangement links TRBV28 to TRBJ1-4; unclear D gene. In germline, CDR1 is MDHEN, CDR2 SYDVKM. Deletions cut 5 bases from V and 4 bases from J, with 17 bases between. The CDR3 is made up of 16 amino acids. The CDR3 nucleotides are TGTGCCAGCAGTCCTCAGACGGCAGGACTTAATGAAAAACTGTTTTTT. This encodes CASSPQTAGLNEKLFF.

The chain has TRBV18 and TRBJ2-2, with D possibly matching TRBD2 (6 bases). The germline V and J ends were trimmed by 4 bases and 4 bases, with 13 bases remaining between them. The CDR3 contains 15 residues. Looked up from germline, CDR1 is KGHSH and CDR2 is LQKENI. The CDR3 DNA reads as TGTGCCAGCTCACAGATCCGGGAGTTCACCGGGGAGCTGTTTTTT. Protein sequence: CASSQIREFTGELFF.

This clone was seen a handful of times. V and J are TRBV2 and TRBJ2-2; unclear D gene. V was cut by 6 bases and J by 5 bases, with 4 bases left in between. The CDR3 spans 11 residues. In germline, CDR1 is SNHLY, CDR2 FYNNEI. CDR3 region: CASSQTGELFF. DNA for the CDR3: TGTGCCAGCAGCCAGACCGGGGAGCTGTTTTTT.

The V call is TRBV5-1, the J call TRBJ1-3, with 8 bases lining up with TRBD1. With 0 bases clipped from V and 4 bases from J, the junction kept 9 bases outside the gene matches. CDR1 SGHRS and CDR2 YFSETQ come from the germline V gene. There are 17 residues in the CDR3. The CDR3 DNA reads TGCGCCAGCAGCTTGGGATCGTCAGGGGGCGCCGGAAACACCATATATTTT. It encodes CASSLGSSGGAGNTIYF.

The rearrangement uses TRBV3-1 (or the pseudogene TRBV3-2) and TRBJ2-1; weak D call: TRBD2 (5 bases). The germline CDR1 and CDR2 sequences are LGHDT and YNNKEL (reference sequence). CDR3 length: 15 amino acids. V was cut by 3 bases and J by 1 base, with 10 bases left in between. CDR3 sequence reads: CASSQGSFSYNEQFF. The CDR3 DNA is TGTGCCAGCAGCCAGGGGAGTTTTTCCTACAATGAGCAGTTCTTC.

The rearrangement links TRBV12-3 or TRBV12-4 to TRBJ1-1, with D uncertain. The length of the CDR3 is 11 residues. V dropped 7 bases and J dropped 7 bases, with 10 bases sitting between them. CDR3 coding DNA: TGTGCCAGCACGAACCACGGTGAAGCTTTCTTT. The encoded protein is CASTNHGEAFF.